Listed below are T cell receptor beta chains from one sample, sequenced in a study of neoadjuvant anti-PD-1 for oral cavity cancer. Measured with immunoSEQ multiplex PCR; TCRdb has only the in-frame clones, and not every one. The table includes more than 12,000 clones, 70% detected once. The sequencing here drew on PBMCs, taken before nivolumab (anti-PD-1) treatment. All receptors derive from a person aged 40 to 85 with oral cavity squamous cell carcinoma. CDR3s include the opening cysteine and the closing phenylalanine or tryptophan. The D gene is left open where the match is weak. Clone size is given for some rows only: seen once, a few or many times, or a class if the clone is expanded.

clone_size j_call v_call d_call cdr3_nt cdr3_aa
. TRBJ2-1 TRBV6-1 TRBD2 TGTGCCAGTAGAGCTAGCGGTTACAATGAGCAGTTCTTC CASRASGYNEQFF
. TRBJ2-1 TRBV7-9 . TGTGCCAGCAGTCCAACTCGGGGACGCAATGAGCAGTTCTTC CASSPTRGRNEQFF
. TRBJ2-1 TRBV7-8 . TGTGCCAGCAGCTCTCTGAGACTCGCTTCAGGCTCCTACAATGAGCAGTTCTTC CASSSLRLASGSYNEQFF
few TRBJ1-5 TRBV6-1 . TGTGCCAGCAGTGACATTGGGGGTAATCAGCCCCAGCATTTT CASSDIGGNQPQHF
. TRBJ2-7 TRBV29-1 TRBD2 TGCAGCGTAAGAACTAGCGGCTACGAGCAGTACTTC CSVRTSGYEQYF
once TRBJ2-3 TRBV27 TRBD2 TGTGCCAGCAGTCCGTGGGAGGGACTAGCGGGGCTAACTAGCACAGATACGCAGTATTTT CASSPWEGLAGLTSTDTQYF
. TRBJ2-1 TRBV19 TRBD2 TGTGCCAGTAGTTTCGGACTAGTAGACAATGAGCAGTTCTTC CASSFGLVDNEQFF
. TRBJ2-6 TRBV7-9 . TGTGCCAGCAGCGGGGTTTGGGGGGAATTTACTTCTGGGGCCAACGTCCTGACTTTC CASSGVWGEFTSGANVLTF
few TRBJ1-3 TRBV7-2 . TGTGCCAGCAGCCTTGGACACTACTCTGGAAACACCATATATTTT CASSLGHYSGNTIYF
. TRBJ1-1 TRBV19 . TGTGCCACCACCTTGGGTTCAGGTGGCTCTGAAGCTTTCTTT CATTLGSGGSEAFF
few TRBJ2-3 TRBV4-1 . TGCGCCAGCAGCTATACGGGCACAGATACGCAGTATTTT CASSYTGTDTQYF
few TRBJ1-6 TRBV7-8 . TGTGCCAGCAGCTTAGCGCTAAGGAGCGGCTCCTATAATTCACCCCTCCACTTT CASSLALRSGSYNSPLHF
. TRBJ2-1 TRBV4-1 TRBD1 TGCGCCAGCAGCCGCTCCGGGACAGGGAATGAGCAGTTCTTC CASSRSGTGNEQFF
. TRBJ1-6 TRBV18 TRBD1 TGTGCCAGCTCACCGTTCCGGGACAGGGGTCCACCCCTCCACTTT CASSPFRDRGPPLHF
. TRBJ2-2 TRBV2 TRBD1 TGTGCCATACGACAGGGGCCCACCGGGGAGCTGTTTTTT CAIRQGPTGELFF
. TRBJ1-1 TRBV6-1 . TGTGCCAGCAGTGAAGGGAGAAGGGGCGCGAAAACTGAAGCTTTCTTT CASSEGRRGAKTEAFF
. TRBJ1-1 TRBV4-1 . TGCGCCAGCAGCCCGTACACGGAGAACACTGAAGCTTTCTTT CASSPYTENTEAFF
. TRBJ2-7 TRBV4-1 TRBD1 TGCGCCAGCAGCCAAGATGGGAAGGGGACAGGGTTCTACGAGCAGTACTTC CASSQDGKGTGFYEQYF
. TRBJ1-2 TRBV29-1 . TGCAGCGTTGAAGACCTTCCTCCCAACTATGGCTACACCTTC CSVEDLPPNYGYTF
. TRBJ1-1 TRBV6-6 TRBD1 TGTGCCAGCACAACAACAGGGGGCACTGAAGCTTTCTTT CASTTTGGTEAFF
. TRBJ1-4 TRBV11-2 . TGTGCCAGCACCCCCGGCAGGGCGAGAGAAAAACTGTTTTTT CASTPGRAREKLFF
. TRBJ1-4 TRBV30 TRBD1 TGTGCCTGGAGTGTAGGGGGCAGGGGGCGCGGTGAAAAACTGTTTTTT CAWSVGGRGRGEKLFF
. TRBJ1-3 TRBV12-1 . TGTGCCAGCAGCTTTAGGGCAGGGGGTGGTGTTACCATATATTTT CASSFRAGGGVTIYF
. TRBJ2-1 TRBV6-1 . TGTGCCAGCAGTGTCCGGGTCCCAAGGGGAATCACCTACAATGAGCAGTTCTTC CASSVRVPRGITYNEQFF
few TRBJ1-1 TRBV6-5 . TGTGCCAGCAGTTACTCGATTCGCGGGGACACTGAAGCTTTCTTT CASSYSIRGDTEAFF
. TRBJ2-1 TRBV30 . TGTGCCTGGAGTGTACAGTCCGTCAATGAGCAGTTCTTC CAWSVQSVNEQFF
. TRBJ1-2 TRBV28 . TGTGCCAGCAGTTTAACCCGGGAATACGGCTACACCTTC CASSLTREYGYTF
. TRBJ1-5 TRBV13 . TGTGCCAGCAGCCCAAACCGGCGTCAGCCCCAGCATTTT CASSPNRRQPQHF
. TRBJ2-2 TRBV7-3 . TGTGCCAGCAGCTTTGGGGGAACAGGGAACACCGGGGAGCTGTTTTTT CASSFGGTGNTGELFF
. TRBJ2-7 TRBV5-1 . TGCGCCAGCAGCTTGGTTAGCGGTACCTACGAGCAGTACTTC CASSLVSGTYEQYF
. TRBJ1-5 TRBV19 . TGTGCCAGTAGAAGTGGGAGGACCAATCAGCCCCAGCATTTT CASRSGRTNQPQHF
. TRBJ1-1 TRBV11-3 . TGTGCCAGCAGCTGGGACAAAACCAACACGGCCGTCGCCGAAGCTTTCTTT CASSWDKTNTAVAEAFF
. TRBJ1-6 TRBV7-9 . TGTGCCAGCAGCTCCCGGAATTTCTATAATTCACCCCTCCACTTT CASSSRNFYNSPLHF
. TRBJ1-1 TRBV6-5 TRBD1 TGTGCCAGCAGTTACGGGTACAGGGGGCTGGCTGAAGCTTTCTTT CASSYGYRGLAEAFF
. TRBJ2-7 TRBV9 . TGTGCCAGCAGCTTCAGCGGAGGGGCCTACGAGCAGTACTTC CASSFSGGAYEQYF
. TRBJ1-5 TRBV12-5 . TGTGCTAGCGCCATAGGCGGGGGGGGGACGCAGCCCCAGCATTTT CASAIGGGGTQPQHF
few TRBJ1-2 TRBV5-1 TRBD1 TGCGCCAGCAGCCCGCGGGACAGACCTTATGGCTACACCTTC CASSPRDRPYGYTF
. TRBJ2-2 TRBV6-5 . TGTGCCAGCAGTTACTCGGGGACGAGAGCCGGGGAGCTGTTTTTT CASSYSGTRAGELFF
. TRBJ1-4 TRBV10-2 . TGCGCCAGCAGTGAAATGGAAGGTTACAGACTGTTTTTT CASSEMEGYRLFF
. TRBJ2-7 TRBV9 TRBD1 TGTGCCAGCAGCGCGACAGGGTATTCCTACGAGCAGTACTTC CASSATGYSYEQYF
few TRBJ2-7 TRBV19 . TGTGCCAGTAGTATAGTGCACGGGACGTTCAACGAGCAGTACTTC CASSIVHGTFNEQYF
. TRBJ2-3 TRBV6-6 TRBD2 TGTGCCAGCAGTTATCCCGGGACTACCACAGATACGCAGTATTTT CASSYPGTTTDTQYF
. TRBJ1-2 TRBV28 TRBD1 TGTGCCAGCAGTTTAGGGGACAGGGATGGCTATGGCTACACCTTC CASSLGDRDGYGYTF
. TRBJ1-5 TRBV25-1 . TGTGCCAGCAGTGAATTTAAACAGAACAATCAGCCCCAGCATTTT CASSEFKQNNQPQHF
. TRBJ2-7 TRBV5-1 . TGCGCCAGCAGCTTGGGCACGCAGGGGTTTGTTGGGCAGTACTTC CASSLGTQGFVGQYF
. TRBJ2-7 TRBV11-2 . TGTGCCAGCAGCTTATTTTACGAGCAGTACTTC CASSLFYEQYF
. TRBJ1-1 TRBV7-3 TRBD1 TGTGCCAGCAGCCTAACTCCAGGGGGGGTAGCTTTCTTT CASSLTPGGVAFF
. TRBJ2-4 TRBV9 TRBD2 TGTGCCAGCAGCCTAGCGGGTGCGCCCGGGGACATTCAGTACTTC CASSLAGAPGDIQYF
few TRBJ2-5 TRBV7-8 TRBD1 TGTGCCAGCAGCTTACTCCGGGACAGTACGAATGTGGCCCAGTACTTC CASSLLRDSTNVAQYF
few TRBJ1-6 TRBV2 . TGTGCCAGCAGTGAATACGGTAATTCACCCCTCCACTTT CASSEYGNSPLHF
once TRBJ2-5 TRBV28 TRBD2 TGTGCCAGCAGTTTCAGCGGGAGAAGGGAGACCCAGTACTTC CASSFSGRRETQYF
. TRBJ2-2 TRBV10-3 . TGTGCCATCAGTGCGGTGGAGGCGGGGAACACCGGGGAGCTGTTTTTT CAISAVEAGNTGELFF
. TRBJ2-1 TRBV5-1 . TGCGCCAGCAGCTTACTAGACAATGAGCAGTTCTTC CASSLLDNEQFF
. TRBJ1-2 TRBV5-1 . TGCGCCAGCAGCTTCCTGGACCGGTTCTATGGCTACACCTTC CASSFLDRFYGYTF
few TRBJ2-2 TRBV5-1 TRBD1 TGCGCCACCAGAGAACCGGGACAGAGCACCACCGGGGAGCTGTTTTTT CATREPGQSTTGELFF